This T cell receptor beta chain was identified in a study of molecular identifiers for immune sequencing clone quantification. Study results and limitations: Reports indicate spiked Jurkat TCR RNA from one cell could be found among 1 million or so naive cells. Over 98% of effector molecules, but under 1% in naive cells, were held by clones with more than 20 RNA copies. With a barcode shared among identical TCR molecules, highly expanded clone sizes could be underestimated.

There are 12 residues in the CDR3. Germline loops: CDR1 MNHEY, CDR2 SMNVEV (reference sequence). This clonotype was recorded a few times. Its cognate antigen is unknown. Both previously described methods and listed TCR primers were employed to make bulk TCR libraries. TCRdb re-derived calls from the PCR reads in MiXCR, one entry per CDR3 protein. This table has around 460,000 distinct CDR3 sequences, under 30% appearing once. The sample taken for sequencing was naive CD8+ T cells from blood, with Jurkat cell RNA spiked in. Regarding subset: FACS-sorted CD8+CD4-CCR7+CD45RA+ naive T cells. The V call is TRBV27, the J call TRBJ2-1; D is possibly TRBD1 (5 bases). Gene TRBJ2-7 matches the end of the DNA better, so the J call may be wrong. The receptor was derived from a human donor in good health. Some libraries in this study had Jurkat cell RNA spiked in. CDR3 residues: CASRGVYNEQYF. The CDR3 DNA reads TGTGCCAGCAGAGGGGTATACAATGAGCAGTACTTC.